The present T cell receptor beta chain was sequenced within a study of TIL therapy for anti-PD-1-resistant metastatic lung cancer. About the research overall: Tumors had a median PD-L1 proportion score of less than 6.5%. Half of patients were current or former smokers. Median tumor mutation burden was under 1.6 mutations per megabase.

Time point defined: pre-treatment sample, taken before nivolumab and TIL therapy. Pleural nodules or supraclavicular lymph nodes made up most of the excised metastases sampled. The CDR3 loop spans 13 amino acids. CDR1 and CDR2 (germline): SQVTM, ANQGSEA. Trimming shortened V by 0 bases and J by 4 bases, and 10 bases separated the two germline ends. This was the immunoSEQ v3 assay. Each library reached about 2 million read pairs, or roughly 5-6.5 million at deep level. This table comes from immunoSEQ multiplex PCR, and its TCRdb copy is limited to in-frame clones, with some not included. This repertoire shows thousands of clones, about 70% found once; its top ten account for roughly 11%.

V is TRBV29-1 and J is TRBJ2-7; TRBD1 or TRBD2 may be the D gene (5 bases each). Sequenced material: tumor tissue, taken at baseline. The sequence was collected from a person between 30 and 79 years old with non-small cell lung cancer. This CDR3 reads CSVEEGERYEQYF. In nucleotides, the CDR3 is TGCAGCGTTGAAGAAGGGGAGAGATACGAGCAGTACTTC.